The source of this T cell receptor beta chain is a study of T cell responses to AZD1222 COVID-19 vaccine (dated by TCRdb to about 2021). With regard to the full study: Because spike-specific TCR depth and breadth did not differ between the two schedules, AZD1222 recipients who got a second dose at roughly 4 weeks were pooled with those who got a second dose at roughly 12 weeks. TCR sequencing covered fewer than 250 trial participants: 200 to 220 given two doses of AZD1222 and 26 given two doses of MenACWY control vaccine. Trial participants were enrolled by age into 18-55, 56-69 and 70-plus year subgroups, with approximately 150, 30 and 60 TCR-sequenced participants respectively. The full study reports these points: Epitopes outside the regions mutated in the B.1.351 and B.1.1.7 variants were reportedly recognized by nearly half of the unique spike-specific TCRs. Spike-specific TCR breadth and depth rose significantly after two AZD1222 doses compared with day 0 and with MenACWY recipients. Vaccine-associated CD4 TCRs spanned the whole spike protein, with dominant responses in regions 160-218 and 743-854. Only five or six AZD1222 recipients were SARS-CoV-2 seropositive at baseline, limiting conclusions about previously exposed vaccinees. In the small 56-69-year group, the increase in depth fell short of significance, most likely because of low power. Because no day 14 peak-response samples were available, repertoires were characterized only after the peak T cell response. Participants were mostly white British, with more females than males. The authors suggested clonal diversity may have been underestimated.

This specimen's time point label, per the study, means: baseline before first vaccination. Vaccinee samples were obtained from the UK trials COV001 and COV002, which included a single-blind randomized controlled phase 2/3 trial of AZD1222 (ChAdOx1 nCoV-19) in healthy adults. Trial participant PBMC samples were collected at day 0 and day 28 after the second dose for TCRbeta chain sequencing. The CDR3 regions of human TCRbeta chains were analyzed by immunosequencing. The published analysis was carried out like this. TCRs in the repertoires were compared against a reference library of SARS-CoV-2-specific TCRs that had been generated with the MIRA antigen-specificity platform. Breadth meant the fraction of unique TCRs that were SARS-CoV-2-associated, whereas depth meant the fraction of total T cells that were SARS-CoV-2-associated. Each spike-specific TCR was assigned to its reactive spike region and to a CD4 or CD8 class using the MIRA data. Log10-transformed breadth and depth values were compared by one-way ANOVA with Sidak's multiple comparisons tests. TCRdb carries this immuneACCESS record with in-frame sequences only. Its versions omit some clonotypes, under half of them owing to an unresolved V gene in the studies checked, with the rest unexplained. V, J and clone size derive from that table, while D and trimming were established from the DNA sequence. In all, the sample holds approximately 100,000 clones, and over 85% of those were seen once. The ten largest make up under 2.5% of the sample.

At the junction V is shortened by 7 bases and J by 1 base, with 8 bases in between. The CDR3 runs 12 residues from the cysteine to the phenylalanine. Only the CDR3 DNA stays, 36 bases, in frame from base 1. From the germline V gene, CDR1 is SQVTM and CDR2 is ANQGSEA. Comment on this clone: The clone's antigen remains unknown. No quality values exist for individual bases; no much larger clone is one base distant.

The sample consisted of peripheral blood, taken on day 0 of AZD1222 vaccination. The chain links TRBV29-1 with TRBJ1-5; the D gene is unclear. The sequence was collected from an adult in good health. DNA sequence: TGCAGCGCCTCTAACAGCAATCAGCCCCAGCATTTT. Its protein reads: CSASNSNQPQHF.